These T cell receptor beta chains were read from a single sample in a study of regulatory T cells in long-lasting Graves disease. Each CDR3 protein gets one entry after TCRdb re-called the multiplex PCR reads with MiXCR. The sample lists some 430,000 distinct CDR3 sequences, 20% to 25% occurring once. The material was peripheral blood mononuclear cells (PBMCs), obtained when the disease was refractory, from a patient treated with antithyroid drugs. These receptors all come from a female donor with Graves disease. CDR3s include the opening cysteine and the closing phenylalanine or tryptophan. D genes are given only for firm matches. Not all rows give a size; the values are once, few, many and, for expanded clones, a class.

clone_size	j_call	v_call	cdr3_length	d_call	cdr3_nt	cdr3_aa
.	TRBJ2-2	TRBV20-1	12	.	TGCAGTGCCCCCACCGAGACCGGGGAGCTGTTTTTT	CSAPTETGELFF
many	TRBJ1-5	TRBV25-1	14	.	TGTGCCAGCAGTGACAGCTGGGTTGATCAGCCCCAGCATTTT	CASSDSWVDQPQHF
.	TRBJ1-4	TRBV19	11	.	TGTGCCAGTAGCCTCCGGGAACGACTGTTTTTT	CASSLRERLFF
.	TRBJ2-1	TRBV28	16	.	TGTGCCAGCAGTCCGAGAGGAAAGGGTAAAGACAATGAGCAGTTCTTC	CASSPRGKGKDNEQFF
many	TRBJ1-2	TRBV7-9	15	.	TGTGCCAGCAGCTTCGGACAGCCGGCTAACTATGGCTACACCTTC	CASSFGQPANYGYTF
.	TRBJ1-3	TRBV30	13	.	TGTGCCTGGAGTGATTTTGTCGGCAACACCATATATTTT	CAWSDFVGNTIYF
many	TRBJ1-4	TRBV2	14	.	TGTGCCAGCAGTACAAGAGGAATCAGGGAAAAACTGTTTTTT	CASSTRGIREKLFF
few	TRBJ2-4	TRBV20-1	16	.	TGCAGTGCGGAAAAAGCGAGAACAGGGCCCAAAAACATTCAGTACTTC	CSAEKARTGPKNIQYF
few	TRBJ1-1	TRBV29-1	11	.	TGCAGCGGGACGGATAACACTGAAGCTTTCTTT	CSGTDNTEAFF
many	TRBJ2-6	TRBV28	17	.	TGTGCCAGCAGTTTTCGTCCAGGGTTCTCTGGGGCCAACGTCCTGACTTTC	CASSFRPGFSGANVLTF
many	TRBJ2-2	TRBV12-5	15	.	TGTGCTAGTGGTTTTGGTTCAGGAGGGTACGGGGAGCTGTTTTTT	CASGFGSGGYGELFF